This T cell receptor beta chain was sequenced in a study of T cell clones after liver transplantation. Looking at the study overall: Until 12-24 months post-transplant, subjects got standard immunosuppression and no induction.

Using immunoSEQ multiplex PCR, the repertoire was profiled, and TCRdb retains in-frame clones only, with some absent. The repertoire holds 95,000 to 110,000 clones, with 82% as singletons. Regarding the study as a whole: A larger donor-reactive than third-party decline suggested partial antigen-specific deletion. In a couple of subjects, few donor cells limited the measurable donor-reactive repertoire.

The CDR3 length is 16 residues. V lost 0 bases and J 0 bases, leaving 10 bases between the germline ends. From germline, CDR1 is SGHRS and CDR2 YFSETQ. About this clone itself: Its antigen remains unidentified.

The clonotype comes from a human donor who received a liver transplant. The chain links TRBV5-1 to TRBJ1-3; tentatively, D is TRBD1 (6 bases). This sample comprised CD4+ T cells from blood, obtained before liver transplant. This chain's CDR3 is CASSLGPGVSGNTIYF. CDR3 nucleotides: TGCGCCAGCAGCTTGGGACCAGGGGTCTCTGGAAACACCATATATTTT.